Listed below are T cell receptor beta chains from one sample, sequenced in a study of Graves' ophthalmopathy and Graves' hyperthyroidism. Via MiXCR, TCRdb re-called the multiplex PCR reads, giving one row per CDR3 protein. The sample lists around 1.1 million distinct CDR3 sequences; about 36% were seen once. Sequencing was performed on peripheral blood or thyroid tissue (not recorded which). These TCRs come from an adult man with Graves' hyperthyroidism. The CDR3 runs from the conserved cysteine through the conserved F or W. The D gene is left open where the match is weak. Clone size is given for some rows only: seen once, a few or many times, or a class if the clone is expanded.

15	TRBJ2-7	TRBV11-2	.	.	TGTGCCAGCAGCTTAGATACAGGGAGAACCTACGAGCAGTACTTC	CASSLDTGRTYEQYF
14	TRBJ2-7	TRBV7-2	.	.	TGTGCCAGCAGCTCCCGGACAGCCTCCTACGAGCAGTACTTC	CASSSRTASYEQYF
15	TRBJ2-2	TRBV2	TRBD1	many	TGTGCCAGCAGTGTTGGGACAGTAAACACCGGGGAGCTGTTTTTT	CASSVGTVNTGELFF
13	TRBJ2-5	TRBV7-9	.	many	TGTGCCAGCAGCTTTGGGCCGAAAGAGACCCAGTACTTC	CASSFGPKETQYF
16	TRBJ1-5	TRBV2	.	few	.	CACSVEPGLNGQPQHF
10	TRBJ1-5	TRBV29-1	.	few	TGCAGCTTAGGGAGTCAGCCCCAGCATTTT	CSLGSQPQHF
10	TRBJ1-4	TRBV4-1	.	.	TGCGCCAGCAGTCAAGAAAAACTGTTTTTT	CASSQEKLFF
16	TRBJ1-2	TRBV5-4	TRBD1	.	TGTGCCAGCAGCTTACCCGGGACAGAAAGGAGCTATGGCTACACCTTC	CASSLPGTERSYGYTF
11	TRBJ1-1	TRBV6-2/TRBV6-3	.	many	TGTGCCAGCGGTGATAGCGCTGAAGCTTTCTTT	CASGDSAEAFF
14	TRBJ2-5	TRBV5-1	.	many	TGCGCCAGCAGCTCGGGTTCTCTCCAAGAGACCCAGTACTTC	CASSSGSLQETQYF
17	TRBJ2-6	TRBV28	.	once	TGTGCCAGCAGTTTGGCAGGGATCGGCTCTGGGGCCAACGTCCTGACTTTC	CASSLAGIGSGANVLTF
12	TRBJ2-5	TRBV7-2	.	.	TGTGCCAGCAGCTTTCCTGGTCAGCCCCAGTACTTC	CASSFPGQPQYF
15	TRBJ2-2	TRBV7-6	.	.	TGTGCCAGCACCGACAGACCCTTAAACACCGGGGAGCTGTTTTTT	CASTDRPLNTGELFF
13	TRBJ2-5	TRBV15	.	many	TGTGCCACCAGAAGTGGGCTGAAGGAGACCCAGTACTTC	CATRSGLKETQYF
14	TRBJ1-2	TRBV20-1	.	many	TGCAGTGGCCAGAACCGCAGGGTCGGCTATGGCTACACCTTC	CSGQNRRVGYGYTF
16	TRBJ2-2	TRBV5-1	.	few	TGCGCCAGCAGGGGCGGCAAGGGGAAGAACACCGGGGAGCTGTTTTTT	CASRGGKGKNTGELFF
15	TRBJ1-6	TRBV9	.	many	TGTGCCAGCAGCGTAGGTCTGTATGGGGATTCACCCCTCCACTTT	CASSVGLYGDSPLHF
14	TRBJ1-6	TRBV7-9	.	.	TGTGCCAGCAGCCCGCAGCCCAGCGGGTCACCCCTCCACTTT	CASSPQPSGSPLHF
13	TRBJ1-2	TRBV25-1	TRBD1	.	TGTGCCAGCGTTGATCTCAGGGGGCGAGGCTACACCTTC	CASVDLRGRGYTF
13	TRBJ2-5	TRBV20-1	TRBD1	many	TGCAGTGCTAACTACAGGGGGCAGGAGACCCAGTACTTC	CSANYRGQETQYF
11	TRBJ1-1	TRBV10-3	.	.	TGTGCCATCCTCGACGATCTCGAAGCTTTCTTT	CAILDDLEAFF
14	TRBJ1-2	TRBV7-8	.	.	TGTGCCAGCAGCTTAAGACGGACGCCAGGGGGCTACACCTTC	CASSLRRTPGGYTF
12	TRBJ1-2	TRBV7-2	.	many	TGTGCCAGCAAGACAGGCGACTATGGCTACACCTTC	CASKTGDYGYTF
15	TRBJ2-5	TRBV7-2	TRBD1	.	TGTGCCAGCAGCCCTGGGACAGGGGGCTCAGAGACCCAGTACTTC	CASSPGTGGSETQYF
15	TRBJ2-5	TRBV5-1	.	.	TGCGCCAGCAGCTTGATTGGGGTCCCCCAAGAGACCCAGTACTTC	CASSLIGVPQETQYF
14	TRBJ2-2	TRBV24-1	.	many	TGTGCCACCAGTGAGCCCGGAACCGCCGGGGAGCTGTTTTTT	CATSEPGTAGELFF
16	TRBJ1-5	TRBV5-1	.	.	TGCGCCAGCAGCCCGCGGGGGGGCAGTTTCAATCAGCCCCAGCATTTT	CASSPRGGSFNQPQHF
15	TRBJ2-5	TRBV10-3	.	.	TGTGCCATCGCCGATAAAAGGGGGTACCAAGAGACCCAGTACTTC	CAIADKRGYQETQYF
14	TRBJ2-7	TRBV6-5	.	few	TGTGCCAGCAGTTACACGGTTCGGTCCTACGAGCAGTACTTC	CASSYTVRSYEQYF
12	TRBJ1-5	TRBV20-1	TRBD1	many	TGCAGTGCCAGGACAGGGAATCAGCCCCAGCATTTT	CSARTGNQPQHF
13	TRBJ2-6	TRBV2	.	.	TGTGCCAGCACCGAACAGGGACCAGGGACTGAAGCTTTC	CASTEQGPGTEAF
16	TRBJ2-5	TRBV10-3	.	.	TGTGCCACCGGTCTTGTCGGCGGGACGAGGGGAGAGACCCAGTACTTC	CATGLVGGTRGETQYF
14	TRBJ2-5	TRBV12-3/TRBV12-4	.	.	TGTGCCAGCAGAGTCGGCGGCAGCAATCAGCCCCAGTACTTC	CASRVGGSNQPQYF
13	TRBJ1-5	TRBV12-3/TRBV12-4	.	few	TGTGCCAGCAGTCTCGCCGCTACTCAGCCCCAGCATTTT	CASSLAATQPQHF
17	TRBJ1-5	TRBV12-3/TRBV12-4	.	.	TGTGCCAGCAGTTTTCAGGGCGGCCCCTATAGCAATCAGCCCCAGCATTTT	CASSFQGGPYSNQPQHF
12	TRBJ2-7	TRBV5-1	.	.	TGCGCCAGCAGCGGGACATCCCACGAGCAGTACTTC	CASSGTSHEQYF
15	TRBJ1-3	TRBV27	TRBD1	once	TGTGCCAGCAGGGGAGGACAGGGCTCTGGAAACACCATATATTTT	CASRGGQGSGNTIYF
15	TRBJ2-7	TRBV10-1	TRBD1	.	TGCGCCAGCAGCCAAGAACTCCAGGGGACAGGGGAGCAGTACTTC	CASSQELQGTGEQYF
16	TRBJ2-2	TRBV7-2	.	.	TGTGCCAGCAGCCCTCAGCCCGGGTTGGGCATCGGGGAGCTGTTTTTT	CASSPQPGLGIGELFF
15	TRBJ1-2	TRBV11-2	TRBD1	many	TGTGCCAGCAGCTTAGATCCCTTGAGGGGGCATGGCTACACCTTC	CASSLDPLRGHGYTF
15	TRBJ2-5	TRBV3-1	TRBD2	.	TGTGCCAGCAGCCACGCGGGAGAGTACCAAGAGACCCAGTACTTC	CASSHAGEYQETQYF
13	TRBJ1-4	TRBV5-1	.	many	TGCGCCAGCAGCTTGGGACGACATGAAAAACTGTTTTTT	CASSLGRHEKLFF
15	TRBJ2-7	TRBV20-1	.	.	TGCAGTGCTAGGATTCCCCGGGACGGCACTAACGAGCAGTACTTC	CSARIPRDGTNEQYF
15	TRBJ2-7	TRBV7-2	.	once	TGTGCCAGCAGCTCTCAGCCGGGACCGGGCCACGAGCAGTACTTC	CASSSQPGPGHEQYF
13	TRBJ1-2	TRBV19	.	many	TGTGCCAGTAGTATAGCCGACTCCTATGGCTACACCTTC	CASSIADSYGYTF
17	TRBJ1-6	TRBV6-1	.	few	TGTGCCAGCAGAGAAATGGGGGTAACCTCCTATAATTCACCCCTCCACTTT	CASREMGVTSYNSPLHF
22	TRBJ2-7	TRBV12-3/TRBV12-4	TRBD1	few	TGTGCCAGCAGTTCCCGACAGGGTACTGCTAGCTTAGCGAGCACTATTTCCTACGAGCAGTACTTC	CASSSRQGTASLASTISYEQYF
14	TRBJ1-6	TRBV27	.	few	TGTGCCAGCAGTGGGACGTCAGACTCATCACCCCTCCACTTT	CASSGTSDSSPLHF
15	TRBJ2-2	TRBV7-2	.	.	TGTGCCAGCAGCTTAGTCGGGATGATTCTACGGGAGCTGTTTTTT	CASSLVGMILRELFF
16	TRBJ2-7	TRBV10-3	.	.	TGTGCCATCAGTGAGTTTCCTTCAGGGAGCTCCTACGAGCAGTACTTC	CAISEFPSGSSYEQYF
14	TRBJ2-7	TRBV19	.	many	TGTGCCAGTACACAGAGTACCGGGTCCTACGAGCAGTACTTC	CASTQSTGSYEQYF
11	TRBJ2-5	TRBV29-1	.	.	TGCGCCGGGAGTTCTGGCGAGACCCAGTACTTC	CAGSSGETQYF
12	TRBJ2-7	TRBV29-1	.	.	TGCAGCGCCAGATCCAGCTCCTACGAGCAGTACTTC	CSARSSSYEQYF
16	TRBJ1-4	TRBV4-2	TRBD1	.	TGTGCCAGCAGCCAAGATCCGGACAGGGCAATTGAAAAACTGTTTTTT	CASSQDPDRAIEKLFF